The 14 T cell receptor beta chains below were found in one sample sequenced in a study of graft-versus-host responses after intestinal transplantation. These TCRs are of unknown antigen specificity. Data came from immunoSEQ multiplex PCR; TCRdb stores just in-frame clones and leaves some out. The sample includes tens of thousands of clones, over 70% of them seen just once. Here the sequenced sample was unstimulated CD4+ T cells sorted from spleen or lymph node cells, taken before transplant. All receptors derive from a human donor who was the organ donor for an intestinal transplant.

The chain has TRBV28 and TRBJ1-5; D call uncertain. This CDR3 has 16 residues. CDR1 and CDR2 from the germline V gene are MDHEN and SYDVKM. Trimming shortened V by 5 bases and J by 1 base, and 15 bases separated the two germline ends. CDR3 amino acids: CASSLTTVTSNQPQHF. In nucleotides, the CDR3 is TGTGCCAGCAGTCTAACCACCGTGACAAGCAATCAGCCCCAGCATTTT.

This chain joins TRBV6-5 and TRBJ2-5; 7 positions match TRBD2. Germline V gene data show CDR1 as MNHEY and CDR2 as SVGAGI. The J segment lost 4 bases and the V segment lost 0 bases, leaving 8 bases of the junction unmatched. The CDR3 spans 16 residues. CDR3 nucleotides: TGTGCCAGCAGTTACTCACCCCATTTAGCGGGAGAGACCCAGTACTTC. It encodes CASSYSPHLAGETQYF.

This chain links TRBV7-2 with TRBJ2-1; TRBD2 agrees at 7 bases. The CDR3 is 13 residues long. The V gene's germline CDR1 is SGHTA and CDR2 FQGNSA. V dropped 1 base and J dropped 15; count of bases not matched to a gene: 9. The CDR3 protein is CASSLEALASAFF. CDR3 nucleotides: TGTGCCAGCAGCTTAGAGGCACTAGCGAGCGCGTTCTTC.

This CDR3 is CASSYGGSTDTQYF. CDR3 nucleotide sequence: TGTGCCAGCAGTTACGGGGGGAGCACAGATACGCAGTATTTT. V usage is TRBV6-6 and J usage is TRBJ2-3, with D maybe TRBD2 (6 bases). Germline values: CDR1 MNHNY, CDR2 SVGAGI (reference sequence). V was pared by 2 bases and J by 0 bases, with 6 bases between. The CDR3 consists of 14 residues.

The J gene is TRBJ1-1, the V gene TRBV4-1; TRBD1 matches at 8 bases. The J segment lost 3 bases and the V segment lost 9 bases, leaving 15 bases of the junction unmatched. Per the germline V gene, CDR1 is MGHRA and CDR2 is YSYEKL. CDR3 length: 16 amino acids. The CDR3 DNA follows: TGCGCCAGTAGGCAAGAGTCTTCAGGGGGCTACACTGAAGCTTTCTTT. Translating it yields CASRQESSGGYTEAFF.

The CDR3 nucleotides are TGTGCCAGCAGTGAAGGGTATAACAGGGGGCTAGCCAAAAACATTCAGTACTTC. Translating gives CASSEGYNRGLAKNIQYF. The V call is TRBV2, the J call TRBJ2-4; 9 positions match TRBD1. Germline V CDR1 and CDR2: SNHLY, FYNNEI. V gave up 1 base and J gave up 0 bases; unmatched junction bases: 7. The CDR3 is 18 amino acids. The variable domain in full, completed from reference TRBV2 and TRBJ2-4, reads EPEVTQTPSHQVTQMGQEVILRCVPISNHLYFYWYRQILGQKVEFLVSFYNNEISEKSEIFDDQFSVERPDGSNFTLKIRSTKLEDSAMYFCASSEGYNRGLAKNIQYFGAGTRLSVL.

V is TRBV5-6 and J is TRBJ2-5; 8 nucleotides align to TRBD1. CDR1 is SGHDT, CDR2 YYEEEE, per germline. V shed 0 bases, J shed 5 bases, and the junction held 9 bases outside the gene matches. CDR3 length: 16 residues. CDR3 nucleotides: TGTGCCAGCAGCTTGGTTACCGACAGGGGCGACGAGACCCAGTACTTC. Residues: CASSLVTDRGDETQYF.

The CDR3, as DNA: TGTGCCAGCAGCGATTGGGACAGGGGGCAAAAAACCCAGTACTTC. Its translation is CASSDWDRGQKTQYF. V and J are TRBV13 and TRBJ2-5; the match to TRBD1 covers 12 bases. This CDR3 region has 15 residues. V was pared by 5 bases and J by 8 bases, with 9 bases of the junction left unmatched. The germline gives CDR1 PRHDT, CDR2 FYEKMQ (reference sequence).

This sequence joins TRBV30 and TRBJ2-6, with D possibly matching TRBD2 (6 bases). The CDR3 runs to 16 residues. V gave up 5 bases and J gave up 0 bases, with 14 bases separating them. The V gene's germline CDR1 is GTSNPN and CDR2 SVGIG (reference sequence). CDR3: CAWRRDLFSGANVLTF. The CDR3 DNA is TGTGCCTGGCGGCGGGACCTTTTCTCTGGGGCCAACGTCCTGACTTTC.

The J gene is TRBJ1-1, the V gene TRBV7-9, with 10 bases fitting TRBD1. The CDR3 runs to 17 residues. Per the germline V gene, CDR1 is SEHNR and CDR2 is FQNEAQ (reference sequence). Trimming at V came to 1 base and at J to 1 base, leaving 6 bases not matched to a gene. The CDR3 here is CASSLDGTGAANTEAFF. In nucleotides, the CDR3 is TGTGCCAGCAGCTTAGATGGGACAGGGGCGGCGAACACTGAAGCTTTCTTT.

V gene TRBV20-1 combines with J gene TRBJ2-5; the D is unclear. This CDR3 is built from 11 residues. Germline V gives CDR1 DFQATT, CDR2 SNEGSKA (reference sequence). The V and J ends lost 3 bases and 4 bases respectively, with 6 bases between them. The CDR3: CSASNTETQYF. In DNA form, the CDR3 reads TGCAGTGCTAGTAACACAGAGACCCAGTACTTC.

The chain couples TRBV18 to TRBJ1-1; possible D gene TRBD1, 6 bases. Germline V gene lookup returns CDR1 KGHSH and CDR2 LQKENI. Trimming stripped 3 bases from V and 3 bases from J, with 11 bases between. The CDR3 has 14 residues. The CDR3: CASSPSTGYTEAFF. The CDR3 DNA is TGTGCCAGCTCACCGAGTACAGGGTACACTGAAGCTTTCTTT.

The CDR3 loop is CASSVAGGPDTQYF. In DNA, the CDR3 is TGTGCCAGCAGCGTAGCTGGAGGGCCAGATACGCAGTATTTT. The chain uses TRBV9 and TRBJ2-3, with D maybe TRBD2 (6 bases). Germline assignment: CDR1 SGDLS and CDR2 YYNGEE. Trimming cost V 0 bases and J 4 bases, with 9 bases left between them. CDR3 length: 14 amino acids.

The V call is TRBV7-2, the J call TRBJ1-1; D is ambiguous. Trimming took off 3 bases at V and 2 bases at J, with 4 bases between the two ends. Germline V CDR1 and CDR2: SGHTA, FQGNSA. The length of the CDR3 is 12 residues. CDR3 sequence (DNA): TGTGCCAGCAGCTTCTCCAACACTGAAGCTTTCTTT. Its translation: CASSFSNTEAFF. Full variable domain (outside the CDR3, taken from reference TRBV7-2 and TRBJ1-1): GAGVSQSPSNKVTEKGKDVELRCDPISGHTALYWYRQSLGQGLEFLIYFQGNSAPDKSGLPSDRFSAERTGGSVSTLTIQRTQQEDSAVYLCASSFSNTEAFFGQGTRLTVV.